The 12 T cell receptor beta chains in this list originate from one sample, sequenced in a study of blood T cell repertoires in COVID-19. Here immunoSEQ multiplex PCR was the method, and the copy in TCRdb shows in-frame clones only, minus some. In the table there are 310,000 or so clones, 70% to 90% of which are singletons. Material: peripheral blood. These receptor sequences come from a woman aged 30 to 39 who had recovered from COVID-19.

J is TRBJ1-1 and V is TRBV30; no firm D call. The CDR3 is made up of 13 amino acids. V was trimmed by 2 bases and J by 0 bases, leaving 7 bases between them. Per the germline V gene, CDR1 is GTSNPN and CDR2 is SVGIG (reference sequence). In DNA, the CDR3 is TGTGCCTGGAGTAACGGGGTGAACACTGAAGCTTTCTTT. Translated: CAWSNGVNTEAFF.

This chain links TRBV5-1 with TRBJ2-3; D ambiguous. The CDR3 is 14 amino acids. The germline V gene has CDR1 SGHRS and CDR2 YFSETQ. V dropped 3 bases and J dropped 2 bases, with 10 bases sitting between them. The CDR3 reads CASSWNGPTDTQYF. In nucleotides, the CDR3 is TGCGCCAGCAGCTGGAATGGGCCCACAGATACGCAGTATTTT.

The chain carries TRBV7-2 and TRBJ2-7, with 9 bases that match TRBD1. The CDR3 is 16 residues long. J was trimmed by 6 bases and V by 4 bases; bases with no gene match: 13. Germline CDR1 SGHTA, CDR2 FQGNSA. The CDR3 DNA reads as TGTGCCAGCAGCTCAATACCCGGGACAGGGCAAAGCGAGCAGTACTTC. This codes for CASSSIPGTGQSEQYF. Filled out from reference TRBV7-2 and TRBJ2-7, the complete variable domain reads GAGVSQSPSNKVTEKGKDVELRCDPISGHTALYWYRQSLGQGLEFLIYFQGNSAPDKSGLPSDRFSAERTGGSVSTLTIQRTQQEDSAVYLCASSSIPGTGQSEQYFGPGTRLTVT.

Comment on this clone: This specimen includes other DNA sequences encoding the same CDR3. The chain carries TRBV29-1 and TRBJ2-3; 7 bases line up with TRBD1. Per the germline V gene, CDR1 is SQVTM and CDR2 is ANQGSEA. The V segment lost 4 bases and the J segment 6 bases; nucleotides outside the gene matches: 1. CDR3 length: 11 residues. The CDR3 coding sequence is TGCAGCGTTGGCAGGGGGGATACGCAGTATTTT. Protein product: CSVGRGDTQYF.

The genes are TRBV27 and TRBJ1-1; the D is unclear. CDR3 length: 14 residues. From germline, CDR1 is MNHEY and CDR2 SMNVEV (reference sequence). Trimming took 7 bases from V and 0 from J, leaving 12 bases between them. Here the CDR3 reads CASNSNGVNTEAFF. The CDR3 DNA follows: TGTGCCAGCAACTCTAACGGGGTGAACACTGAAGCTTTCTTT.

The V gene is TRBV11-3, the J gene TRBJ2-3; no firm D call. Trimming took 3 bases from V and 7 from J, leaving 11 bases between them. Germline V lookup: CDR1 SGHNT, CDR2 YENEEA. The CDR3 is 13 residues long. The CDR3: CASSLSMKHTQYF. In nucleotides, the CDR3 is TGTGCCAGCAGCTTGTCCATGAAGCATACGCAGTATTTT.

As for this clone: A read error may account for a junction end that differs from germline. The genes are TRBV6-2 or TRBV6-3 and TRBJ2-7; D is unclear. Germline V gene data show CDR1 as MNHEY and CDR2 as SVGEGT. CDR3 length: 12 residues. CDR3 coding DNA: TGTGCCAGTAGTTTCCCAAATGTCGAGCAGTACTTC. Its protein product is CASSFPNVEQYF.

The chain carries TRBV10-3 and TRBJ2-4, with 8 nucleotides matching TRBD1. CDR1 and CDR2 (germline): ENHRY, SYGVKD. The CDR3 runs 14 residues. With 6 bases clipped from V and 6 bases from J, the junction kept 7 bases outside the gene matches. In DNA form, the CDR3 reads TGTGCCATCAGGCCCGACAGGGGCGGAAACATTCAGTACTTC. It codes for CAIRPDRGGNIQYF.

The chain is built from TRBV7-3 and TRBJ2-2; 10 bases map to TRBD2. The germline gives CDR1 SGHTA, CDR2 FQGTGA. Losses at the gene ends were 5 bases for V and 4 bases for J; bases not matched to a gene: 7. This CDR3 region has 16 residues. The CDR3 spells CASSQLAGDRTGELFF. The CDR3 DNA is TGTGCCAGCAGCCAGCTAGCGGGAGATCGCACCGGGGAGCTGTTTTTT.

The V gene is TRBV24-1, the J gene TRBJ1-1, with D possibly being TRBD1 (6 bases). This CDR3 spans 14 amino acids. The V gene's germline CDR1 is KGHDR and CDR2 SFDVKD. Trimming left V 5 bases short and J 7 bases short, with 16 bases between. The CDR3 protein is CATSAGGNADEAFF. The CDR3 DNA sequence: TGTGCCACCAGTGCGGGGGGCAACGCCGATGAAGCTTTCTTT.

The rearrangement uses TRBV6-6 and TRBJ1-2, with 9 bases fitting TRBD1. V trimming: 2 bases; J trimming: 7 bases; junction bases outside the gene matches: 8. This CDR3 is 15 amino acids long. Germline V CDR1 and CDR2: MNHNY, SVGAGI (reference sequence). CDR3 in amino acids: CASSYPTGGAGGYTF. In DNA form, the CDR3 reads TGTGCCAGCAGTTACCCCACAGGGGGCGCAGGTGGCTACACCTTC.

The chain recombines TRBV7-9 with TRBJ2-7; weak D call: TRBD1 (5 bases). V was cut by 4 bases and J by 5 bases, with 21 bases left in between. From germline, CDR1 is SEHNR and CDR2 FQNEAQ (reference sequence). The CDR3 sequence is 16 residues long. DNA of the CDR3: TGTGCCAGCAGCTCAGCTAGTAAGGGGAATCCCCACGAGCAGTACTTC. Translation: CASSSASKGNPHEQYF.